This TCR beta chain was captured by sequencing in a study of early T cells in non-severe SARS-CoV-2 infection. This CDR3 comprises 13 residues. Between the trimmed V and J ends, which lost 1 base and 0 bases, there was a span of 6 bases. The germline V gene encodes CDR1 SQVTM and CDR2 ANQGSEA. Using its own MiXCR run on the 5' RACE reads, TCRdb lists one record per CDR3 protein. There are 57,000 or so distinct CDR3 sequences in the sample; around 5.2% occur only once, and 6.5% to 8.5% lies in the top ten. This clonotype showed up many times. The chain has TRBV29-1 and TRBJ1-1; no clear D. Sequencing used whole blood. The source of this sequence is an adult who was a healthcare worker with PCR-confirmed SARS-CoV-2 infection or an uninfected control (not recorded which). The CDR3 nucleotides are TGCAGCGTTGAAGCTTTCATGAACACTGAAGCTTTCTTT. Translating it yields CSVEAFMNTEAFF. The full variable domain, with the rest looked up from reference TRBV29-1 and TRBJ1-1, is SAVISQKPSRDICQRGTSLTIQCQVDSQVTMMFWYRQQPGQSLTLIATANQGSEATYESGFVIDKFPISRPNLTFSTLTVSNMSPEDSSIYLCSVEAFMNTEAFFGQGTRLTVV.